The entry below describes one T cell receptor beta chain. Antigen unknown. The CDR3 is made up of 12 amino acids. V was pared by 5 bases and J by 9 bases, with 14 bases between. Germline CDR1 reads SGHTA; CDR2 reads FQGNSA. The time point: week 47, end of study. Doses of 300 ug of mutant IDH1 20-mer peptide were given with topical imiquimod. Patients carried new grade 3 or 4 IDH1-mutant astrocytomas lacking nuclear ATRX. TCRdb's table, derived via immunoSEQ multiplex PCR, lists solely in-frame clones and lacks some. The table lists around 94,000 clones, about 90% of them singletons. These data are taken from a study of a mutant IDH1 vaccine in newly diagnosed glioma.

The origin of this receptor is a woman in her forties or fifties with glioma. The sample consisted of PBMCs, taken from a glioma patient whose treatment included an IDH1 peptide vaccine. The chain joins TRBV7-2 to TRBJ2-7, with D perhaps matching TRBD2 (6 bases). The CDR3 is CASSKDGSGQYF. The CDR3 region has the DNA TGTGCCAGCAGCAAGGACGGGAGCGGGCAGTACTTC.